These 7 T cell receptor beta chains were all obtained from the same sample, sequenced in a study of T cells of healthy individuals. From the 5' RACE reads, TCRdb called clonotypes with MiXCR, one entry per CDR3 protein. The data show about 82,000 distinct CDR3 sequences, with about 5.5% seen just once and around 7.6% held by the top ten. Every receptor here comes from a female donor in good health.

This clonotype was recorded at least ten times. The V and J genes are TRBV28 and TRBJ2-7; D is possibly TRBD1 or TRBD2 (5 bases each). V was trimmed by 4 bases and J by 8 bases, leaving 12 bases between them. The germline gives CDR1 MDHEN, CDR2 SYDVKM. The CDR3 is 12 amino acids. The DNA of the CDR3 is TGTGCCAGCAGTTCAGGGACGGGGAAGCAGTACTTC. This sequence encodes CASSSGTGKQYF.

The table lists this clonotype with many counts. The chain carries TRBV5-5 and TRBJ1-6; a weak D match, TRBD1 (5 bases). In germline, CDR1 is SGHKS, CDR2 YYEKEE (reference sequence). V lost 4 bases and J 7 bases, leaving 18 bases between the germline ends. The CDR3 totals 16 residues. The CDR3 DNA is TGTGCCAGCAGCCCCGTAAACCGACAGAGCAATTCACCCCTCCACTTT. Its translation is CASSPVNRQSNSPLHF.

This clonotype has just a few counts. The chain recombines TRBV5-6 with TRBJ1-5; D perhaps matches TRBD1 (5 bases). Germline lookup yields CDR1 SGHDT and CDR2 YYEEEE. Trimming removed 1 base at V and 9 bases at J, with 14 bases between. The CDR3 loop spans 14 amino acids. In DNA form, the CDR3 reads TGTGCCAGCAGCTTGTCAGGGCCGCATTCGCCCCAGCATTTT. This gives the protein CASSLSGPHSPQHF.

This clonotype was seen at least ten times. J is TRBJ2-1 and V is TRBV6-1; 13 bases are shared with TRBD2. V shed 4 bases, J shed 7 bases, and the junction held 13 bases outside the gene matches. Germline V gene lookup returns CDR1 MNHNS and CDR2 SASEGT. This CDR3 has 18 residues. CDR3 amino acids: CASSGYRTSGSTRNEQFF. The CDR3 DNA reads TGTGCCAGCAGTGGGTATAGGACTAGCGGGAGTACTCGGAATGAGCAGTTCTTC.

The sample holds many counts of this clonotype. The chain has TRBV11-2 and TRBJ2-2; 7 nucleotides match TRBD2. With 5 bases clipped from V and 4 bases from J, the junction kept 7 bases outside the gene matches. Germline V gives CDR1 SGHAT, CDR2 FQNNGV. This CDR3 comprises 15 residues. CDR3 sequence: CASSPRDYRTGELFF. As DNA, the CDR3 is TGTGCCAGCAGCCCCCGGGACTATCGCACCGGGGAGCTGTTTTTT.

This clonotype was picked up a small number of times. The chain joins TRBV5-1 to TRBJ1-6, with D unclear. The CDR3 has 15 amino acids. Looked up from germline, CDR1 is SGHRS and CDR2 is YFSETQ. With 0 bases removed from V and 6 bases from J, the gap between germline ends came to 10 bases. Here the CDR3 reads CASSLGARGNSPLHF. The CDR3 nucleotides are TGCGCCAGCAGCTTGGGGGCGCGGGGTAATTCACCCCTCCACTTT.

The CDR3 loop reads CASSPPTDNHYEQYF. The CDR3, as DNA: TGTGCCAGCAGCCCGCCGACAGACAACCACTACGAGCAGTACTTC. The V call is TRBV7-4, the J call TRBJ2-7; TRBD1 is a possible D gene (5 bases). Trimming removed 5 bases at V and 3 bases at J, with 17 bases between. The CDR3 runs to 15 residues. Germline CDR1 reads SGHVT; CDR2 reads SQSDAQ.